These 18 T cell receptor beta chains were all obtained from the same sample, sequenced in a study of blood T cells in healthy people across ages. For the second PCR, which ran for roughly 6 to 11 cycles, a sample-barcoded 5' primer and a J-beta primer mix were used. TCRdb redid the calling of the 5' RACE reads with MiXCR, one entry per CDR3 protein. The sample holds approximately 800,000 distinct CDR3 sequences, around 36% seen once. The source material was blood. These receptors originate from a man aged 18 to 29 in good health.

The CDR3 loop is CASSAEADRFDYTF. DNA for the CDR3: TGTGCCAGCAGCGCCGAAGCGGATCGGTTCGACTACACCTTC. This chain links TRBV9 with TRBJ1-2; D uncertain. The CDR3 sequence is 14 residues long. Germline V lookup: CDR1 SGDLS, CDR2 YYNGEE. The V gene lost 3 bases and the J gene lost 10 bases, with 19 bases spanning the gap.

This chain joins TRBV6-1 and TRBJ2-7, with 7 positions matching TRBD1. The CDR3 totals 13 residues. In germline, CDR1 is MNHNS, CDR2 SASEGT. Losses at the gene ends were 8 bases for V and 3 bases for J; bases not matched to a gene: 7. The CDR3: CASSTRQGYEQYF. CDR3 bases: TGTGCCAGCTCCACCAGACAGGGCTACGAGCAGTACTTC.

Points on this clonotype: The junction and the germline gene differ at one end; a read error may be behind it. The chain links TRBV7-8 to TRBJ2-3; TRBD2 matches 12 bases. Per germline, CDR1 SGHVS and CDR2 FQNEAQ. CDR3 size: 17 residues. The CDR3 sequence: CAGSLKTSGGTTDTQYF. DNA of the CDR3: TGTGCCGGCAGCTTGAAGACTAGCGGGGGTACTACAGATACGCAGTATTTT.

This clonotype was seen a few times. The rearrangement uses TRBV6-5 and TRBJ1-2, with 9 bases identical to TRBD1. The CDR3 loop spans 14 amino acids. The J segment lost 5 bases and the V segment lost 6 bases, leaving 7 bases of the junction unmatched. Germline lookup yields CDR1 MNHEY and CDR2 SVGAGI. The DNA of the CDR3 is TGTGCCAGCAGGTGGACAGGGGAGAGGTATGGCTACACCTTC. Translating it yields CASRWTGERYGYTF.

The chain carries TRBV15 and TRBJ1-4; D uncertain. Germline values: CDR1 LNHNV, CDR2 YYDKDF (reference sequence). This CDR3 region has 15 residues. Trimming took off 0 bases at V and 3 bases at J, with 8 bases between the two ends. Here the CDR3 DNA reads TGTGCCACCAGCAGAGATGATAATCCTAATGAAAAACTGTTTTTT. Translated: CATSRDDNPNEKLFF.

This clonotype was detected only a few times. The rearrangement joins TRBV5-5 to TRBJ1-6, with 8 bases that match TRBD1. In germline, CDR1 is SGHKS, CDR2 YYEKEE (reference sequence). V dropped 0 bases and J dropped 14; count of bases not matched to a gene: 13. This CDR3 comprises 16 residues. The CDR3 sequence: CASSLGEDRALQALHF. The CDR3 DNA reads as TGTGCCAGCAGCTTGGGGGAGGACAGGGCCCTACAGGCCCTCCACTTT. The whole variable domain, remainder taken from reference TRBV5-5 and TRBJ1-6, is DAGVTQSPTHLIKTRGQQVTLRCSPISGHKSVSWYQQVLGQGPQFIFQYYEKEERGRGNFPDRFSARQFPNYSSELNVNALLLGDSALYLCASSLGEDRALQALHFGNGTRLTVT.

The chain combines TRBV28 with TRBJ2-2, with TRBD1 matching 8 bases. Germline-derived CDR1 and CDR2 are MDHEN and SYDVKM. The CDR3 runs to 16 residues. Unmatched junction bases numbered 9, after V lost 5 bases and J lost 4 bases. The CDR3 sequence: CASSPIGQGFTGELFF. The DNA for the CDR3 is TGTGCCAGCAGTCCGATAGGACAGGGTTTCACCGGGGAGCTGTTTTTT.

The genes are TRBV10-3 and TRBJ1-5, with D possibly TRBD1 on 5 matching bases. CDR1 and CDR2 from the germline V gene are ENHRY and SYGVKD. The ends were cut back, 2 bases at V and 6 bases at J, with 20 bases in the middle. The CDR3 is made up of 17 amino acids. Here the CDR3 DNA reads TGTGCCATCAGTGAGGGTCCACGTGTGCAGGGCAGTCAGCCCCAGCATTTT. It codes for CAISEGPRVQGSQPQHF.

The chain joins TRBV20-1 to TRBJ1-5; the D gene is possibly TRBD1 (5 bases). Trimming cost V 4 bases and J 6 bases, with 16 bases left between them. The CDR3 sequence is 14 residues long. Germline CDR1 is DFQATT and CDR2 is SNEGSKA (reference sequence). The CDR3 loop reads CSATKGLRSQPQHF. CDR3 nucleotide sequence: TGCAGTGCTACCAAGGGACTGCGAAGTCAGCCCCAGCATTTT.

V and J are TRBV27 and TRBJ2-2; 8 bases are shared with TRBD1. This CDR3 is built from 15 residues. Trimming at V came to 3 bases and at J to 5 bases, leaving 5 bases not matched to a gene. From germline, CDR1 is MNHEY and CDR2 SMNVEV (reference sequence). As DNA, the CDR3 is TGTGCCAGCAGTTTGGTGGACAGGGAAACCGGGGAGCTGTTTTTT. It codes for CASSLVDRETGELFF.

CDR3 nucleotides: TGCGCCAGCAGCCAGGATTCTAGCGGGGGCACAGATACGCAGTATTTT. This encodes CASSQDSSGGTDTQYF. The chain combines TRBV4-3 with TRBJ2-3, with 9 positions matching TRBD2. There are 16 residues in the CDR3. Germline trimming cut 3 bases from V and 1 base from J; bases unmatched to any gene: 5. Germline values: CDR1 LGHNA, CDR2 YSLEER.

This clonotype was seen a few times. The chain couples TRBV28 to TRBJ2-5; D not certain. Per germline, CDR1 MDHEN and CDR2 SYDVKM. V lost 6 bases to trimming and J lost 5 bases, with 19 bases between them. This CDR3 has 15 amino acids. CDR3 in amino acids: CASRTQTKNTETQYF. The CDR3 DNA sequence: TGTGCCAGCAGGACCCAGACAAAAAATACGGAGACCCAGTACTTC. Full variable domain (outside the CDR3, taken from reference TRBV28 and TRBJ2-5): DVKVTQSSRYLVKRTGEKVFLECVQDMDHENMFWYRQDPGLGLRLIYFSYDVKMKEKGDIPEGYSVSREKKERFSLILESASTNQTSMYLCASRTQTKNTETQYFGPGTRLLVL.

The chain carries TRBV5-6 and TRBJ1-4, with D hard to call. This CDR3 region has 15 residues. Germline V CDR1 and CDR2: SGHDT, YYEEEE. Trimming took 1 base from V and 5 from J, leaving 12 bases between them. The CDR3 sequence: CASSLLPGRNEKLFF. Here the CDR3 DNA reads TGTGCCAGCAGCTTGTTGCCCGGGAGAAATGAAAAACTGTTTTTT.

The CDR3 loop reads CASSVVGGAKQFF. The DNA for the CDR3 is TGCGCCAGCAGCGTGGTTGGGGGGGCCAAGCAGTTCTTC. This chain connects TRBV5-1 to TRBJ2-1, with a weak D call TRBD2 (7 bases). CDR3 length equals 13 residues. Germline CDR1 SGHRS, CDR2 YFSETQ. V shed 4 bases and J shed 11 bases, with 16 bases lying between them.

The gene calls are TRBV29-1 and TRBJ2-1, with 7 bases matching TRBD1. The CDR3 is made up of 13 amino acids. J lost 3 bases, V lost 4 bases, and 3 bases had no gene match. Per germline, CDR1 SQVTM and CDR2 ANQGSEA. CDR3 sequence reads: CSVAGQLYNEQFF. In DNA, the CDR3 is TGCAGCGTTGCGGGACAGCTCTACAATGAGCAGTTCTTC.

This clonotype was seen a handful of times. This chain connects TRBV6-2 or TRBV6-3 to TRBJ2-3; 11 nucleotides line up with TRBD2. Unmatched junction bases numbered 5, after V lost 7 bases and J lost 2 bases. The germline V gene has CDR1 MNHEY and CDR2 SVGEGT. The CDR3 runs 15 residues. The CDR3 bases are TGTGCCAGCATCCCTAGCGGGGGGATCACAGATACGCAGTATTTT. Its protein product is CASIPSGGITDTQYF.

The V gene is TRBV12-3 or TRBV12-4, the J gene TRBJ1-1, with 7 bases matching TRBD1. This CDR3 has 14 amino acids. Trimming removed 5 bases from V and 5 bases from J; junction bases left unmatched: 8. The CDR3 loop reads CASSVQGEYTEAFF. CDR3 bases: TGTGCCAGCAGTGTGCAGGGGGAATATACTGAAGCTTTCTTT.

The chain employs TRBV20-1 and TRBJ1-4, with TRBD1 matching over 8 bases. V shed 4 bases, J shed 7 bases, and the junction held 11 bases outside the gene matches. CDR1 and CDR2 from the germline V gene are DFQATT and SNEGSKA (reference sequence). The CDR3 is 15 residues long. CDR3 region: CSATISTGASEKLFF. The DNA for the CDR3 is TGCAGTGCTACAATATCGACAGGGGCGAGTGAAAAACTGTTTTTT.